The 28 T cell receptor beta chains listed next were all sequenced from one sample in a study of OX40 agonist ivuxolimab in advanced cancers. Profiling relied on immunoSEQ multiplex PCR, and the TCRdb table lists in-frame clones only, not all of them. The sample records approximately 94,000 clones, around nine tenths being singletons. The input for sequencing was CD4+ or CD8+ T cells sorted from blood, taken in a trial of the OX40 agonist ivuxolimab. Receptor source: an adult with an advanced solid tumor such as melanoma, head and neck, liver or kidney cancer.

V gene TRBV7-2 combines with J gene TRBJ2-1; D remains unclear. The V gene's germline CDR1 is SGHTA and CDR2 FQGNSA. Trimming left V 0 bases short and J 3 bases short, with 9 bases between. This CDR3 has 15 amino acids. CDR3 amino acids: CASSLASGDYNEQFF. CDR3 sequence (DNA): TGTGCCAGCAGCTTAGCCTCAGGCGACTACAATGAGCAGTTCTTC.

CDR3: CASSPLTSWSDTQYF. Written as DNA, the CDR3 is TGTGCCAGCAGCCCGCTGACTAGCTGGTCAGATACGCAGTATTTT. The V and J genes are TRBV7-9 and TRBJ2-3, with 7 nucleotides matching TRBD2. V lost 5 bases to trimming and J lost 4 bases; unmatched junction nucleotides: 9. Germline assignment: CDR1 SEHNR and CDR2 FQNEAQ (reference sequence). The CDR3 totals 15 residues.

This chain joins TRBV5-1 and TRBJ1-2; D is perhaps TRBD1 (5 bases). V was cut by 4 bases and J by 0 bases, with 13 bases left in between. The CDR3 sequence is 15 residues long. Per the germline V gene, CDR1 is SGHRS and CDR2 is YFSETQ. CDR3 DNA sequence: TGCGCCAGCAGCCATGGACAAGCAGCTAACTATGGCTACACCTTC. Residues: CASSHGQAANYGYTF.

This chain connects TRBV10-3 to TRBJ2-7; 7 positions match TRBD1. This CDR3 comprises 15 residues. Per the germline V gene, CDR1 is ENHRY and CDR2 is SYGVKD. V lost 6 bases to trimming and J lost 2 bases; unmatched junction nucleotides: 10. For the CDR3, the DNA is TGTGCCATCAGCGGCCGTGGACAGGCAGCCTACGAGCAGTACTTC. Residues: CAISGRGQAAYEQYF.

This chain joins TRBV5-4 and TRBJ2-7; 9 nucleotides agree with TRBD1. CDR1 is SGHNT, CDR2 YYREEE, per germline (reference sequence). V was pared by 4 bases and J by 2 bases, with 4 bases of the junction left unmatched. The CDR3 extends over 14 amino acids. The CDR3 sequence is CASSPGTGTYEQYF. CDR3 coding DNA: TGTGCCAGCAGCCCCGGGACAGGGACCTACGAGCAGTACTTC.

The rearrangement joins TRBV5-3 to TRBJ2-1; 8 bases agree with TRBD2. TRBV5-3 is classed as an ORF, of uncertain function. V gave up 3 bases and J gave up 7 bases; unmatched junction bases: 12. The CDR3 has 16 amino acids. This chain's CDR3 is CARSWAPSGSRNEQFF. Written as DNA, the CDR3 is TGTGCCAGAAGCTGGGCCCCCAGCGGGAGTCGTAATGAGCAGTTCTTC.

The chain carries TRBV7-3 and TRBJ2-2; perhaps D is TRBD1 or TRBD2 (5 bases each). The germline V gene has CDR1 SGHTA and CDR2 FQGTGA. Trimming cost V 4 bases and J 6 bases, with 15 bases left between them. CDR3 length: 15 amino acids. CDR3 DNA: TGTGCCAGCAGCTCCACCGGGACCACCGCCGGGGAGCTGTTTTTT. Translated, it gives CASSSTGTTAGELFF.

This CDR3 reads CATSRDGNTIYF. The CDR3 DNA follows: TGCGCCACCTCTCGGGACGGAAACACCATATATTTT. The chain recombines TRBV5-1 with TRBJ1-3; D is perhaps TRBD1 (5 bases). CDR1 and CDR2 from the germline V gene are SGHRS and YFSETQ. This CDR3 has 12 residues. V gave up 9 bases and J gave up 4 bases, with 11 bases separating them.

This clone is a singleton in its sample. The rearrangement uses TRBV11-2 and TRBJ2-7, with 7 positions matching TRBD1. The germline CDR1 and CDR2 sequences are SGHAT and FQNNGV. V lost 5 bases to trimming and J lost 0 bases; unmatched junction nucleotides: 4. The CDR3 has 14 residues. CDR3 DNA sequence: TGTGCCAGCAGCCCCTACAGGGGCTCCTACGAGCAGTACTTC. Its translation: CASSPYRGSYEQYF. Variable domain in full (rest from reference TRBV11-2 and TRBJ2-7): EAGVAQSPRYKIIEKRQSVAFWCNPISGHATLYWYQQILGQGPKLLIQFQNNGVVDDSQLPKDRFSAERLKGVDSTLKIQPAKLEDSAVYLCASSPYRGSYEQYFGPGTRLTVT.

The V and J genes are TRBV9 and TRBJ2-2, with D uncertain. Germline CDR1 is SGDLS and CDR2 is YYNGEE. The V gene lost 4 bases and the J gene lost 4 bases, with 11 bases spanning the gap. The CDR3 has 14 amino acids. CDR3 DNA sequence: TGTGCCAGCAGCAGCCGGCCCGGCACCGGGGAGCTGTTTTTT. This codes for CASSSRPGTGELFF.

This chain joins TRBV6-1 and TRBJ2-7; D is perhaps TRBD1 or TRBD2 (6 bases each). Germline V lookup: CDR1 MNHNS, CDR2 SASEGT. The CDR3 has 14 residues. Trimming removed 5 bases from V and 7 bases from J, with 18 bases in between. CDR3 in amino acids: CASSLYGGTGEQYF. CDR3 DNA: TGTGCCAGCAGTTTATACGGGGGCACGGGGGAGCAGTACTTC.

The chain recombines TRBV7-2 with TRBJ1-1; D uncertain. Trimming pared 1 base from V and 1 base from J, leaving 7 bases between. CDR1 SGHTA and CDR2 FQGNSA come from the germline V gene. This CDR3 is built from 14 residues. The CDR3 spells CASSLGRANTEAFF. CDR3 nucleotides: TGTGCCAGCAGCTTAGGTCGTGCGAACACTGAAGCTTTCTTT.

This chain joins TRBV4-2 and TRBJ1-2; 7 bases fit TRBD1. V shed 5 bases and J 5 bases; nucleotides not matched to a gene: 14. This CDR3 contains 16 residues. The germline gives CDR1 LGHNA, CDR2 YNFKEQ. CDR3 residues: CASSLVGGTARYGYTF. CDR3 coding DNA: TGTGCCAGCAGCTTGGTGGGGGGGACAGCAAGATATGGCTACACCTTC.

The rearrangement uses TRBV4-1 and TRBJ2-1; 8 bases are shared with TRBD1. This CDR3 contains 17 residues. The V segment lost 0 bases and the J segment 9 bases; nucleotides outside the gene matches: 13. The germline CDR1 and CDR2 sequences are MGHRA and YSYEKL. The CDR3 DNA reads TGCGCCAGCAGCCAAGATCCGGCAGGGGGCGCTTCGGTTGAGCAGTTCTTC. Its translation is CASSQDPAGGASVEQFF.

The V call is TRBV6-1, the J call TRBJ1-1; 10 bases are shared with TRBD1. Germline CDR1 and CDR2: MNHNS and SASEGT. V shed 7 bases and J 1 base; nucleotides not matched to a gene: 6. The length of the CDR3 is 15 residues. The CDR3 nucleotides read TGTGCCAGCACCATACGACAGGGGGCGAACACTGAAGCTTTCTTT. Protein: CASTIRQGANTEAFF.

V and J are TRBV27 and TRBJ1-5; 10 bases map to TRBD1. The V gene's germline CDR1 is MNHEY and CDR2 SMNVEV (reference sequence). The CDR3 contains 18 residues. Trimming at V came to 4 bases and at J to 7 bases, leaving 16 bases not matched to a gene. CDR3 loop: CASSSLYVTGGFGQPQHF. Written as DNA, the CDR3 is TGTGCCAGCAGTTCCCTATACGTGACAGGGGGCTTTGGGCAGCCCCAGCATTTT.

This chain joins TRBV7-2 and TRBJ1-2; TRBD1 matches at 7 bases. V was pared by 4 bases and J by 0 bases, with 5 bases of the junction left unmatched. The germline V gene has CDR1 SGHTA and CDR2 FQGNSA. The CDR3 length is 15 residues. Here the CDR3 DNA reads TGTGCCAGCAGCTCGACAGGGAGGGCTAACTATGGCTACACCTTC. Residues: CASSSTGRANYGYTF. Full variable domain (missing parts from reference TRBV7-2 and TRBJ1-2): GAGVSQSPSNKVTEKGKDVELRCDPISGHTALYWYRQSLGQGLEFLIYFQGNSAPDKSGLPSDRFSAERTGGSVSTLTIQRTQQEDSAVYLCASSSTGRANYGYTFGSGTRLTVV.

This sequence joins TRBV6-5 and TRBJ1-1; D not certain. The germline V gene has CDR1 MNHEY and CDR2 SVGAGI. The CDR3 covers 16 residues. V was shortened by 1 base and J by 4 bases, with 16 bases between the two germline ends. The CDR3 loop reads CASSYWARRPGTEAFF. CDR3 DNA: TGTGCCAGCAGTTACTGGGCCCGGAGGCCTGGCACTGAAGCTTTCTTT.

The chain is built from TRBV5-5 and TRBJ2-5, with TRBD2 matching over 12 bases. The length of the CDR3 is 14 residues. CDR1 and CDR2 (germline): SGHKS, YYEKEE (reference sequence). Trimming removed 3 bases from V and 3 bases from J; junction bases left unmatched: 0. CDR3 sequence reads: CASSWTSGKETQYF. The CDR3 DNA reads TGTGCCAGCAGCTGGACTAGCGGGAAAGAGACCCAGTACTTC.

The CDR3 DNA sequence: TGCGCCAGCAGCTTGGTGGGACAGGGCGTTCAGGATGAAAAACTGTTTTTT. Translation gives CASSLVGQGVQDEKLFF. The genes are TRBV5-1 and TRBJ1-4; 9 bases match TRBD1. The V segment lost 0 bases and the J segment 6 bases; nucleotides outside the gene matches: 9. CDR3 size: 17 residues. CDR1 is SGHRS, CDR2 YFSETQ, per germline.

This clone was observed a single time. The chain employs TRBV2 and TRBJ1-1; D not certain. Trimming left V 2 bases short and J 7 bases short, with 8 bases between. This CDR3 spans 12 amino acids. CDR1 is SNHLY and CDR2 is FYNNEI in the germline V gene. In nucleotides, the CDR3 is TGTGCCAGCAGTGAAAGGGTGGGTGAAGCTTTCTTT. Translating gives CASSERVGEAFF.

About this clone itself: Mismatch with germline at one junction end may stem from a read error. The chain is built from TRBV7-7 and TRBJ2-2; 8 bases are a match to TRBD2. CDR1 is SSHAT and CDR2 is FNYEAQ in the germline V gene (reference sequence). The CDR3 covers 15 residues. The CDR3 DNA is TGTGCTAGCAGCCACGGACTAGCAGGGGCCGGGGAGCTGTTTTTT. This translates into CASSHGLAGAGELFF.

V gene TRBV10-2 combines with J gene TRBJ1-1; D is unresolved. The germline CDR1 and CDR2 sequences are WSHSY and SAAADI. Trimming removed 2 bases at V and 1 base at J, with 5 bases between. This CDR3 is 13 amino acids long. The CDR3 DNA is TGCGCCAGCAGTGAGATCAAGAACACTGAAGCTTTCTTT. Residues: CASSEIKNTEAFF.

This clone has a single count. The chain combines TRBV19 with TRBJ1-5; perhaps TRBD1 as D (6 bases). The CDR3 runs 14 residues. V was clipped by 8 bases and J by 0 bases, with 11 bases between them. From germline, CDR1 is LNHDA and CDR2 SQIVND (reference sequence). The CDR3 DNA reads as TGTGCCAGTTACACAGGGTATAGCAATCAGCCCCAGCATTTT. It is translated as CASYTGYSNQPQHF.

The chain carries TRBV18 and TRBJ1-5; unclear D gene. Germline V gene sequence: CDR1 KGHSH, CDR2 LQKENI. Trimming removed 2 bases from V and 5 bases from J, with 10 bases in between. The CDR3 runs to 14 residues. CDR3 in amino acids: CASSPEFGHQPQHF. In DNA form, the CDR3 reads TGTGCCAGCTCACCAGAATTCGGACATCAGCCCCAGCATTTT.

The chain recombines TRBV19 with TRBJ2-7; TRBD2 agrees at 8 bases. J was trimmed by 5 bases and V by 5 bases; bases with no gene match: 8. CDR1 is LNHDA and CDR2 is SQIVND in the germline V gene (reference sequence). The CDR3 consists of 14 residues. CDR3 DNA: TGTGCCAGTAGTGCCATAGCGGGAAGTCACGAGCAGTACTTC. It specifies CASSAIAGSHEQYF.

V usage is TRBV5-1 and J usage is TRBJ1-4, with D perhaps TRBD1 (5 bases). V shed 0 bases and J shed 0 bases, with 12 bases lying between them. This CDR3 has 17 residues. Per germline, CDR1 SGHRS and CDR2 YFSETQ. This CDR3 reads CASSLGQGGPTNEKLFF. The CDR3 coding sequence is TGCGCCAGCAGCTTGGGCCAGGGTGGACCAACTAATGAAAAACTGTTTTTT.

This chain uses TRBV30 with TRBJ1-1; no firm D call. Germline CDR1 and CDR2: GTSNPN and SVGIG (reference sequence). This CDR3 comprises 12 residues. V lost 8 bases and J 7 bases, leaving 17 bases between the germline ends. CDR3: CARGEGFSEAFF. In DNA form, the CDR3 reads TGTGCCCGCGGGGAGGGATTCAGTGAAGCTTTCTTT.